The TCR beta chain under discussion was sequenced for a study of OX40 agonist ivuxolimab in advanced cancers. About the research overall: Of mixed ages from roughly 23 to 80 and averaging 60 years, the group was more than 65% male.

General study points: CD4+ and CD8+ blood T cells expanded clonally by week 6 at 0.1 to 3.0 mg/kg. CD4+ T cells averaged fewer expanded clones than CD8+ T cells. In the expanded peripheral T cells, antigen specificity was never determined.

As regards this clone: Its matching antigen is unknown.

The CDR3 has 14 amino acids. Trimming took 10 bases from V and 0 from J, leaving 13 bases between them. In germline, CDR1 is SEHNR, CDR2 FQNEAQ (reference sequence). Method: immunoSEQ multiplex PCR; TCRdb's copy keeps in-frame clones and lacks some. This sample has around 72,000 clones, with just over 90% found just once. Sequenced material: CD4+ or CD8+ T cells sorted from blood, taken in a trial of the OX40 agonist ivuxolimab. This TCR came from an adult with an advanced solid tumor such as melanoma, head and neck, liver or kidney cancer. The genes are TRBV7-9 and TRBJ1-3; D remains ambiguous. The DNA for the CDR3 is TGTGCCATTATTCCCCCCCGCTCTGGAAACACCATATATTTT. It yields the protein CAIIPPRSGNTIYF. Variable domain in full (rest from reference TRBV7-9 and TRBJ1-3): DTGVSQNPRHKITKRGQNVTFRCDPISEHNRLYWYRQTLGQGPEFLTYFQNEAQLEKSRLLSDRFSAERPKGSFSTLEIQRTEQGDSAMYLCAIIPPRSGNTIYFGEGSWLTVV.